These 32 T cell receptor beta chains share one sample of origin, sequenced in a study of T cells in Graves' hyperthyroidism and ophthalmopathy. Regions amplified from RNA transcripts were the TCR beta CDR3 regions. An initial round of RT-PCR targeting the TCR CDR3 relied on the HTBI primer set. TCRdb re-derived calls from the multiplex PCR reads in MiXCR, one entry per CDR3 protein. The sample consists of hundreds of thousands of distinct CDR3 sequences, about 15% of them appearing once. What was sequenced was blood. All receptors derive from a woman in her 30s with Graves' hyperthyroidism that later progressed to Graves' ophthalmopathy.

This clonotype was counted only a few times. The V call is TRBV28, the J call TRBJ1-2; the D is unclear. V was trimmed by 8 bases and J by 8 bases, leaving 9 bases between them. Germline V lookup: CDR1 MDHEN, CDR2 SYDVKM. The CDR3 is 10 amino acids. The CDR3 is CASSNGGYTF. The DNA for the CDR3 is TGTGCCAGCTCAAATGGGGGCTACACCTTC.

This clonotype was counted ten times or more. The gene calls are TRBV20-1 and TRBJ2-7, with 8 bases lining up with TRBD2. Germline CDR1 and CDR2: DFQATT and SNEGSKA (reference sequence). With V trimmed by 3 bases and J by 0 bases, 7 bases remained unmatched. This CDR3 is 15 amino acids long. CDR3 protein: CSASTSGTISYEQYF. CDR3 DNA: TGCAGTGCTAGTACTAGCGGCACTATCTCCTACGAGCAGTACTTC.

This clonotype was detected many times. J is TRBJ2-7 and V is TRBV5-1; 12 bases fit TRBD2. Germline CDR1 reads SGHRS; CDR2 reads YFSETQ. This CDR3 is 15 amino acids long. J was trimmed by 2 bases and V by 4 bases; bases with no gene match: 4. The CDR3 reads CASSILAGGPYEQYF. As DNA, the CDR3 is TGCGCCAGCAGCATCCTAGCGGGAGGGCCCTACGAGCAGTACTTC.

The V gene is TRBV2, the J gene TRBJ2-3, with 9 positions matching TRBD2. This CDR3 spans 15 amino acids. Trimming took 1 base from V and 6 from J; bases not matched to a gene: 5. Germline assignment: CDR1 SNHLY and CDR2 FYNNEI. The CDR3 spells CASSEVGLAGDTQYF. DNA of the CDR3: TGTGCCAGCAGTGAAGTAGGGCTAGCGGGGGATACGCAGTATTTT.

The sample holds many counts of this clonotype. V and J are TRBV2 and TRBJ1-1; D is uncertain. Germline V gene data show CDR1 as SNHLY and CDR2 as FYNNEI. Trimming left V 8 bases short and J 5 bases short, with 6 bases between. The CDR3 contains 10 residues. The CDR3 here is CASVGTEAFF. In DNA, the CDR3 is TGTGCCAGCGTGGGGACTGAAGCTTTCTTT.

Remarks on this clonotype: This could be a read error, since a much larger clone is one nucleotide away. This rearrangement joins TRBV7-8 to TRBJ2-1; no definite D call. Germline assignment: CDR1 SGHVS and CDR2 FQNEAQ. The CDR3 runs to 11 residues. The CDR3 here is CSSSQASEQFF. In nucleotides, the CDR3 is TGTTCCAGCAGCCAAGCGTCTGAGCAGTTCTTC. The whole variable domain, remainder taken from reference TRBV7-8 and TRBJ2-1, is GAGVSQSPRYKVAKRGQDVALRCDPISGHVSLFWYQQALGQGPEFLTYFQNEAQLDKSGLPSDRFFAERPEGSVSTLKIQRTQQEDSAVYLCSSSQASEQFFGPGTRLTVL.

In the case of this clonotype: The junction departs from germline at one end; a sequencing error may be responsible. The chain uses TRBV6-2 or TRBV6-3 and TRBJ2-3, with no clear D. CDR1 MNHEY and CDR2 SVGEGT come from the germline V gene. The CDR3 is 14 residues long. CDR3 sequence reads: CASSSESITYTQYF. The DNA for the CDR3 is TGTGCCAGCAGCTCCGAGTCGATCACATATACGCAGTATTTT.

This clonotype occurred many times. The chain joins TRBV29-1 to TRBJ2-3, with TRBD1 matching 8 bases. The CDR3 spans 15 residues. Germline CDR1 SQVTM, CDR2 ANQGSEA. Trimming removed 4 bases from V and 6 bases from J; junction bases left unmatched: 12. The CDR3 sequence is CSVGTGINSKDTQYF. For the CDR3, the DNA is TGCAGCGTTGGGACAGGGATAAATAGTAAGGATACGCAGTATTTT.

This clonotype was recorded many times. The chain joins TRBV27 to TRBJ1-2; 7 bases are a match to TRBD1. V lost 5 bases and J lost 9; bases outside the gene matches: 6. Germline V gene data show CDR1 as MNHEY and CDR2 as SMNVEV (reference sequence). CDR3 length: 12 residues. The CDR3 protein is CASSPHRGSYTF. The DNA of the CDR3 is TGTGCCAGCAGTCCCCACAGGGGTAGCTACACCTTC.

This clonotype has ten or more counts. This sequence joins TRBV9 and TRBJ2-7, with D perhaps matching TRBD1 or TRBD2 (5 bases each). V lost 4 bases to trimming and J lost 4 bases, with 18 bases between them. Germline CDR1 is SGDLS and CDR2 is YYNGEE. This CDR3 has 15 residues. In DNA form, the CDR3 reads TGTGCCAGCAGCAGAGCCGGGACGGACTCATACGAGCAGTACTTC. Protein product: CASSRAGTDSYEQYF.

This clonotype has at least ten counts. This sequence joins TRBV29-1 and TRBJ2-2; D not certain. In germline, CDR1 is SQVTM, CDR2 ANQGSEA. Trimming removed 3 bases from V and 1 base from J, with 9 bases in between. The CDR3 has 14 residues. The chain's CDR3 is CSVERLRNTGELFF. DNA for the CDR3: TGCAGCGTTGAGCGACTGAGGAACACCGGGGAGCTGTTTTTT.

This clonotype was seen at least ten times. The chain uses TRBV5-6 and TRBJ1-1; D is ambiguous. The CDR3 runs to 15 residues. Germline loops: CDR1 SGHDT, CDR2 YYEEEE. V lost 6 bases and J lost 0, with 15 bases in between. The CDR3 region has the DNA TGTGCCAGCACCCTTCCCGGACGAATGAACACTGAAGCTTTCTTT. It is translated as CASTLPGRMNTEAFF.

This clonotype appeared a few times. The chain recombines TRBV5-1 with TRBJ1-4; no clear D gene. The CDR3 consists of 15 residues. Trimming stripped 4 bases from V and 8 bases from J, with 18 bases between. Germline V gene lookup returns CDR1 SGHRS and CDR2 YFSETQ. The CDR3 bases are TGCGCCAGCAGCCCCGGAGCGACCCCGGAGGAAAAACTGTTTTTT. Translating gives CASSPGATPEEKLFF.

This clonotype was recorded many times. The V gene is TRBV2, the J gene TRBJ1-1, with TRBD1 identical over 9 bases. This CDR3 has 14 residues. V trimming: 8 bases; J trimming: 5 bases; junction bases outside the gene matches: 9. CDR1 is SNHLY and CDR2 is FYNNEI in the germline V gene. For the CDR3, the DNA is TGTGCCAGCGGGGGGACAGGGCGAAGGACTGAAGCTTTCTTT. It codes for CASGGTGRRTEAFF.

This clonotype was counted many times. The chain couples TRBV20-1 to TRBJ1-5; unclear D gene. Per the germline V gene, CDR1 is DFQATT and CDR2 is SNEGSKA (reference sequence). The CDR3 sequence is 13 residues long. V was trimmed by 6 bases and J by 4 bases, leaving 13 bases between them. The CDR3 loop is CSAGPDGNQPQHF. The CDR3 nucleotides are TGCAGTGCCGGGCCGGACGGGAATCAGCCCCAGCATTTT.

This clonotype appeared a few times. The chain is built from TRBV28 and TRBJ1-1; D not resolved. The V end lost 6 bases, the J end lost 4 bases, and 9 bases lay between the germline ends. The CDR3 runs 12 residues. Germline V CDR1 and CDR2: MDHEN, SYDVKM. The CDR3 sequence: CASSHGITEAFF. As DNA, the CDR3 is TGTGCCAGCAGCCACGGGATCACTGAAGCTTTCTTT.

This clonotype showed up many times. The chain combines TRBV20-1 with TRBJ2-1, with D possibly being TRBD1 (6 bases). Deletions cut 4 bases from V and 10 bases from J, with 17 bases between. In germline, CDR1 is DFQATT, CDR2 SNEGSKA (reference sequence). The CDR3 consists of 13 residues. Here the CDR3 DNA reads TGCAGTGCTATTTCGCAGGGGAGCGGAGAGCAGTTCTTC. Protein sequence: CSAISQGSGEQFF.

This clonotype was counted ten times or more. V is TRBV6-6 and J is TRBJ2-4; D gene uncertain. Trimming cost V 2 bases and J 3 bases, with 11 bases left between them. The CDR3 spans 15 residues. The V gene's germline CDR1 is MNHNY and CDR2 SVGAGI (reference sequence). The CDR3 reads CASSYGQAHKNIQYF. CDR3 nucleotide sequence: TGTGCCAGCAGTTACGGCCAGGCTCACAAAAACATTCAGTACTTC.

This clonotype was counted only a few times. The rearrangement uses TRBV5-1 and TRBJ1-1; 8 bases map to TRBD1. V lost 4 bases to trimming and J lost 2 bases; unmatched junction nucleotides: 16. CDR3 length: 18 amino acids. Germline CDR1 and CDR2: SGHRS and YFSETQ. The CDR3 region is CASSPRTGTLLLNTEAFF. The CDR3 DNA reads TGCGCCAGCAGCCCCAGGACAGGGACCCTTTTACTAAACACTGAAGCTTTCTTT. The full variable domain, its missing parts supplied by reference TRBV5-1 and TRBJ1-1, is KAGVTQTPRYLIKTRGQQVTLSCSPISGHRSVSWYQQTPGQGLQFLFEYFSETQRNKGNFPGRFSGRQFSNSRSEMNVSTLELGDSALYLCASSPRTGTLLLNTEAFFGQGTRLTVV.

V gene TRBV4-3 combines with J gene TRBJ1-1, with a weak D call TRBD1 (6 bases). Trimming stripped 0 bases from V and 6 bases from J, with 17 bases between. Germline CDR1 is LGHNA and CDR2 is YSLEER. The CDR3 has 16 amino acids. The CDR3 loop is CASSQDFGRTVPEAFF. The CDR3 DNA reads TGCGCCAGCAGCCAAGATTTCGGTCGGACAGTCCCTGAAGCTTTCTTT.

This clonotype is termed medium-sized (0.01 to 0.1%). The rearrangement uses TRBV11-3 and TRBJ2-1; weak D call: TRBD1 (5 bases). Germline V gene sequence: CDR1 SGHNT, CDR2 YENEEA. The V gene lost 4 bases and the J gene lost 0 bases, with 13 bases spanning the gap. The CDR3 sequence is 16 residues long. The CDR3 sequence is CASSSRDLGSYNEQFF. In DNA form, the CDR3 reads TGTGCCAGCAGCTCCAGGGATCTTGGCTCCTACAATGAGCAGTTCTTC.

V usage is TRBV4-3 and J usage is TRBJ2-1; no reliable D call. The CDR3 has 13 residues. The V and J ends lost 0 bases and 8 bases respectively, with 8 bases between them. Germline V gives CDR1 LGHNA, CDR2 YSLEER. CDR3 nucleotide sequence: TGCGCCAGCAGCCAAGATCTCTCCCATGAGCAGTTCTTC. This encodes CASSQDLSHEQFF.

CDR3: CSVVGGQYQETQYF. The CDR3, as DNA: TGCAGTGTAGTGGGGGGGCAGTACCAAGAGACCCAGTACTTC. The gene calls are TRBV20-1 and TRBJ2-5, with a tentative D call TRBD2 (7 bases). This CDR3 has 14 amino acids. V gave up 7 bases and J gave up 0 bases, with 15 bases separating them. The germline CDR1 and CDR2 sequences are DFQATT and SNEGSKA (reference sequence).

The table lists this clonotype with many counts. V usage is TRBV12-3 or TRBV12-4 and J usage is TRBJ2-3; 10 positions match TRBD2. After removal of 7 bases from V and 5 bases from J, the junction contained 9 bases not matched to a gene. This CDR3 is 15 amino acids long. As DNA, the CDR3 is TGTGCCAGCACCCCTCTAGCGGGGGCCGGAGATACGCAGTATTTT. This sequence encodes CASTPLAGAGDTQYF.

V is TRBV29-1 and J is TRBJ1-1; 7 bases are shared with TRBD1. The CDR3 spans 12 residues. V was pared by 2 bases and J by 5 bases, with 2 bases of the junction left unmatched. Germline V gene lookup returns CDR1 SQVTM and CDR2 ANQGSEA. The DNA of the CDR3 is TGCAGCGTTGAATCAGGGGGTACTGAAGCTTTCTTT. Its translation is CSVESGGTEAFF.

This clonotype was counted ten times or more. The CDR3 is CASSGGGSGEQYF. CDR3 in DNA: TGTGCCAGCAGTGGAGGGGGGTCCGGGGAGCAGTACTTC. The chain is built from TRBV12-3 or TRBV12-4 and TRBJ2-7; either TRBD1 or TRBD2 may fit D (6 bases each). The CDR3 runs 13 residues. Trimming shortened V by 5 bases and J by 7 bases, and 15 bases separated the two germline ends.

This clonotype was counted ten times or more. The DNA for the CDR3 is TGCAGTGCTAGAGATCCGGCTAGCGGGGGGGATACGCAGTATTTT. Amino acid sequence: CSARDPASGGDTQYF. The V and J genes are TRBV20-1 and TRBJ2-3; 11 bases align to TRBD2. Germline V CDR1 and CDR2: DFQATT, SNEGSKA (reference sequence). The CDR3 spans 15 residues. The V gene end was trimmed by 0 bases and the J gene end by 6 bases; junction bases not matched to a gene: 5.

The genes are TRBV5-8 and TRBJ2-7; 10 bases line up with TRBD1. In germline, CDR1 is SGHTS, CDR2 YDEGEE. There are 15 residues in the CDR3. The trim removed 2 bases at V and 4 bases at J, leaving 6 bases unmatched. The DNA for the CDR3 is TGTGCCAGCAGCTTCTCGACAGGGGGCGCGTACGAGCAGTACTTC. This encodes CASSFSTGGAYEQYF.

The table lists this clonotype with a few counts. The chain has TRBV7-9 and TRBJ2-3, with no clear D. Trimming removed 5 bases at V and 0 bases at J, with 15 bases between. The CDR3 covers 16 residues. Germline loops: CDR1 SEHNR, CDR2 FQNEAQ (reference sequence). Here the CDR3 DNA reads TGTGCCAGCAGCCCGAGTATGTCACCTAGCACAGATACGCAGTATTTT. It codes for CASSPSMSPSTDTQYF.

This chain links TRBV28 with TRBJ2-7, with D unclear. The V end was cut by 5 bases, the J end by 3 bases, with 11 bases between. Germline CDR1 and CDR2: MDHEN and SYDVKM. The CDR3 length is 13 residues. CDR3 nucleotide sequence: TGTGCCAGCAGTCCCCGGATGAACTACGAGCAGTACTTC. It translates to CASSPRMNYEQYF.

At least ten counts were recorded for this clonotype. V is TRBV28 and J is TRBJ1-5; D possibly corresponds to TRBD1 (5 bases). Deletions cut 2 bases from V and 4 bases from J, with 15 bases between. CDR1 and CDR2 from the germline V gene are MDHEN and SYDVKM. The CDR3 extends over 16 amino acids. The CDR3 region has the DNA TGTGCCAGCAGTTTAGTCTTCCGGGGCGAGAATCAGCCCCAGCATTTT. Translation: CASSLVFRGENQPQHF.

This clonotype was detected ten times or more. The chain employs TRBV24-1 and TRBJ2-5, with D uncertain. The CDR3 spans 13 residues. Trimming removed 9 bases from V and 3 bases from J, with 13 bases in between. Germline-derived CDR1 and CDR2 are KGHDR and SFDVKD. This CDR3 reads CATGQAAEETQYF. Written as DNA, the CDR3 is TGTGCCACCGGTCAGGCAGCAGAAGAGACCCAGTACTTC.